Reported below is one T cell receptor (beta chain). Its antigen is not yet known. One base away there is no much larger clone; base qualities are not given. This specimen's time point label, per the study, means: human tissue collected at research (rapid) autopsy. Over a roughly three-year period, a research-autopsy study prospectively enrolled fewer than ten adult allo-HCT recipients who had steroid-refractory GVHD. Every GVHD patient had gastrointestinal GVHD and was given several lines of GVHD-directed therapy, and roughly five of the GVHD patients also had skin involvement. After a median post-mortem interval of roughly 9.7 hours, the autopsy tissues collected included GI sites spanning esophagus to rectum, along with liver, skin and lymphoid organs including spleen. Each autopsy specimen was bisected, with one portion flash-frozen in liquid nitrogen and the remainder formalin-fixed, and the outer muscle layers of GI specimens were removed. To extract genomic DNA from frozen tissues, either the Mag-Bind Blood & Tissue DNA HDQ 96 Kit on a Chemagic 360 or the DNeasy Blood & Tissue Kit was used. Because of concern about red blood cell contamination, extracted DNA was further purified using the Genomic DNA Clean & Concentrator-25 kit.

Libraries were made using the immunoSEQ multiplex PCR assay. Adaptive Biotechnologies performed TCRbeta CDR3 sequencing at survey depth and reported CDR3 sequences, V/J genes, productive frequency, and template counts. Amplification of TCR beta CDR3 regions started from genomic DNA instead of RNA. The paper's processing steps were these. Jensen-Shannon divergence served to quantify pairwise repertoire overlap between tissues, with 0 meaning identical and 1 meaning complete divergence. Tissues were clustered by single-linkage agglomerative hierarchical clustering of pairwise JSD values, and the clustering results were displayed as dendrograms. All patient samples were analyzed with GLIPH2 using simulation_depth 1000, kmer_min_depth 3 and cdr3_length_cutoff 8, and only groups containing more than two unique CDR3s were kept. A standardized tissue-overlap score was generated by extrapolating Jaccard GLIPH-group overlap across patients to a standard repertoire size of 1000 clones. Associations of diversity with clinical or experimental variables used linear mixed-effect models with tissue fixed effects and individual random effects. Here the immuneACCESS table is served through TCRdb, limited to in-frame sequences with V and J called. Missing clones are a known gap in these copies; in checked studies unresolved V genes cover under half, and the rest lacks a known reason. V and J calls and clone size are those listed in that table; D and trimming were worked out from the DNA. The table for this sample lists 900 to 1,300 clones; 39% of them were counted only once. The ten top clones hold approximately 40% of the sample.

The data are from a study of tissue T cells after allogeneic stem cell transplantation (dated by TCRdb to between 2021 and 2022). In terms of the full investigation: Every GVHD patient received a graft from a donor; four grafts were unmodified and three were CD34-selected to deplete T cells. For tissues with multiple samples, a pathologist reviewed H&E sections and gave sequencing priority to samples with histologically apparent lymphocytes. The study profiled TCR beta repertoires across many tissues from research autopsies of patients with and without GVHD, plus mouse models of GVHD. On the human side, the study was prospective and observational, with no blinding or randomization.

On the study overall, not on this receptor specifically: Within patients, how anatomically similar tissues were was a major factor shaping TCR repertoire composition, regardless of disease or transplant status. A small and clinically heterogeneous patient cohort was studied, and sampling depth was acknowledged as a limitation. In both patients and mice, T cells from blood and spleen picked up only a limited part of the TCR repertoire that was detected in tissues. Which tissue TCRs were alloreactive or antigen-specific was not determined in the study, and some clones might have been persisting host cells. Only a few T cell clones appeared in more than one patient, yet motif-based clustering showed tissue-specific repertoire signatures that were shared between patients.

The sequence was collected from a female patient between 35 and 69 years old with steroid-refractory graft-versus-host disease after an allogeneic stem cell transplant. Once a transplant has taken place, some T cells may be donor derived. The sample here was stomach tissue, taken at autopsy.

The CDR3 here reads CSVVGTNYGYTF. The DNA sequence is TGCAGCGTTGTGGGGACTAACTATGGCTACACCTTC. Rearrangement joined TRBV29-1 to TRBJ1-2; confidence is insufficient to name the D gene. From its cysteine to its phenylalanine, the CDR3 spans 12 amino acids. Solely the CDR3 DNA is kept, with 36 bases framed from the first base. CDR1 SQVTM and CDR2 ANQGSEA were looked up in the germline V gene. The junction shows trimming of 4 bases on V and 0 bases on J, plus 6 bases between the germline ends. Beyond the CDR3, the reference TRBV29-1 and TRBJ1-2 genes provide the residues; the full variable domain reads: SAVISQKPSRDICQRGTSLTIQCQVDSQVTMMFWYRQQPGQSLTLIATANQGSEATYESGFVIDKFPISRPNLTFSTLTVSNMSPEDSSIYLCSVVGTNYGYTFGSGTRLTVV.